The present T cell receptor beta chain was sequenced within a study of shared clonotypes between healthy human individuals. Findings and caveats of the study: Approximately 4.5% was the fraction of naive CD4 clonotypes found shared across four donors. Even with large depth, rarefaction showed that sorted-subset sequencing was incomplete.

TCRdb keeps only in-frame clones here, not all; method: immunoSEQ multiplex PCR. The sample yields 740,000 or so clones, around four fifths seen once. Naive CD45RA+ and memory CD45RA-negative subsets were split from CD4+ cells. V lost 3 bases and J lost 7, with 17 bases in between. The germline V gene encodes CDR1 SGDLS and CDR2 YYNGEE. This CDR3 region has 16 residues. In regard to this clone: The antigen is not known.

This TCR derives from a woman between 25 and 40 years old in good health. The specimen sequenced was memory CD4+ T cells sorted from blood. Described subset: CD45RA-negative fraction. The rearrangement links TRBV9 to TRBJ1-6, with D possibly TRBD1 on 6 matching bases. The CDR3 here is CASSEGVFQGNSPLHF. The CDR3 DNA reads as TGTGCCAGCAGCGAGGGGGTTTTCCAAGGGAATTCACCCCTCCACTTT.